This record covers a single T cell receptor beta chain. The CDR3 totals 12 residues. V lost 10 bases to trimming and J lost 7 bases; unmatched junction nucleotides: 8. The V gene's germline CDR1 is LNHDA and CDR2 SQIVND (reference sequence). Profiling relied on immunoSEQ multiplex PCR, and the TCRdb table lists in-frame clones only, not all of them. This sample has approximately 470,000 clones, with around 90% found just once. The data were obtained in a study of blood T cell repertoires in COVID-19. Overall study: The samples span acute and convalescent COVID-19 from the United States, Italy and Spain. The analysed material was cDNA or gDNA that came from T cells, B-cell-depleted T cells, or PBMCs.

Participants' reported clinical history set cohort assignment. Input material: PBMCs or T cells enriched from blood (not recorded which). This receptor was obtained from a young woman who had recovered from COVID-19. V usage is TRBV19 and J usage is TRBJ1-2, with 8 bases matching TRBD1. The CDR3 bases are TGTGCCATCGCGCAGGGGGCGGGTGGCTACACCTTC. This sequence encodes CAIAQGAGGYTF.